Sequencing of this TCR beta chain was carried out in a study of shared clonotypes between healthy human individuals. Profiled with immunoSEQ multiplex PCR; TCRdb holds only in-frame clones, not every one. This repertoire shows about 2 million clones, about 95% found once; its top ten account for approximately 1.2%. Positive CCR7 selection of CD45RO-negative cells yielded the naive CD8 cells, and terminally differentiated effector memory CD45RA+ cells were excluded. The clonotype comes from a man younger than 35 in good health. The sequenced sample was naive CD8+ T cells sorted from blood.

The CDR3 DNA reads TGTGCCAGCAGTTTAACTCGGGGATCCGGCTACACCTTC. Translating it yields CASSLTRGSGYTF. V and J are TRBV27 and TRBJ1-2; D is unresolved. Between the trimmed V and J ends, which lost 2 bases and 8 bases, there was a span of 12 bases. This CDR3 spans 13 amino acids. The germline V gene encodes CDR1 MNHEY and CDR2 SMNVEV (reference sequence).